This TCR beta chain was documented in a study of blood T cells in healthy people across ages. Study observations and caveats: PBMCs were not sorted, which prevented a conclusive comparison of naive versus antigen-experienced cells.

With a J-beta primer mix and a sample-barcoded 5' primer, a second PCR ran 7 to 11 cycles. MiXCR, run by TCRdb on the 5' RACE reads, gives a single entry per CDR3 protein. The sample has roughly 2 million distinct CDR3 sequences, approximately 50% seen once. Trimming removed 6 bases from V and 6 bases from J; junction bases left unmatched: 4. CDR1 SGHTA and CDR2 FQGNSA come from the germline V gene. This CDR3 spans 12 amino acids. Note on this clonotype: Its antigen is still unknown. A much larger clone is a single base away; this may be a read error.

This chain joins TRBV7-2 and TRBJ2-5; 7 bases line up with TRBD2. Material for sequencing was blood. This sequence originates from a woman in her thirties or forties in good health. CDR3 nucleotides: TGTGCCAGCAGTTGGGGGGGAAAGACCCAGTACTTC. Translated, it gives CASSWGGKTQYF.